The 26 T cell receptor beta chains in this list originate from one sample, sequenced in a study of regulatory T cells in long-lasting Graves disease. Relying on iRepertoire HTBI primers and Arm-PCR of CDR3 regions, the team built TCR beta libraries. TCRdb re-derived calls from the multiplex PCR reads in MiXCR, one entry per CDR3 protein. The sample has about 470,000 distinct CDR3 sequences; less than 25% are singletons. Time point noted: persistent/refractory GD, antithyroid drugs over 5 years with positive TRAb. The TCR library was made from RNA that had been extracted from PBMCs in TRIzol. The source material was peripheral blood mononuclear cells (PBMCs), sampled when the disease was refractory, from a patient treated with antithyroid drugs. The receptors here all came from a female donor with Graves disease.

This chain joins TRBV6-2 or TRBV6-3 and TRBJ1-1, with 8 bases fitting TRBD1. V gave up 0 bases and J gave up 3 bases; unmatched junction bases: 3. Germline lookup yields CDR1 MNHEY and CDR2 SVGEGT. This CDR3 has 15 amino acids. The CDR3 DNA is TGTGCCAGCAGTTACTCACGGACAGGGTACACTGAAGCTTTCTTT. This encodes CASSYSRTGYTEAFF.

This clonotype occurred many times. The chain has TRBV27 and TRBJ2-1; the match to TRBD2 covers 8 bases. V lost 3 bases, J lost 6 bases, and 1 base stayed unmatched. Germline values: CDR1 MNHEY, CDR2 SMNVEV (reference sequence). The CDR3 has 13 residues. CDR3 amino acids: CASSFTSGNEQFF. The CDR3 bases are TGTGCCAGCAGTTTTACTAGCGGCAATGAGCAGTTCTTC.

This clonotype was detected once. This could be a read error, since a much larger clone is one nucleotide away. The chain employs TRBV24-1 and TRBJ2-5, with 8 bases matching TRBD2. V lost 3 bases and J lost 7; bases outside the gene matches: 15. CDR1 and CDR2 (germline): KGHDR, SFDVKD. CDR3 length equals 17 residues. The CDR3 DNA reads TGTGCCACCAGTGATCTGGGGCCGGGAGGGCCCTTGAGGACCCAGTACTTC. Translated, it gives CATSDLGPGGPLRTQYF.

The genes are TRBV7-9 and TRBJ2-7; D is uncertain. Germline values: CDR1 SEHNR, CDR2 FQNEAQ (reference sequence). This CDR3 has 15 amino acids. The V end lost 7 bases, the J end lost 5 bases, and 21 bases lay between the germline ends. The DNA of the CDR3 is TGTGCCAGCATCCCCCTGGACGGCTCTCTCGACGAGCAGTACTTC. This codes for CASIPLDGSLDEQYF.

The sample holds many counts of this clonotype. The CDR3 reads CASSYSTAFEGYTF. The DNA of the CDR3 is TGTGCCAGCAGTTACTCGACGGCGTTCGAGGGCTACACCTTC. The chain employs TRBV6-5 and TRBJ1-2, with D unresolved. Trimming removed 0 bases from V and 8 bases from J, with 13 bases in between. The CDR3 has 14 amino acids. CDR1 is MNHEY and CDR2 is SVGAGI in the germline V gene.

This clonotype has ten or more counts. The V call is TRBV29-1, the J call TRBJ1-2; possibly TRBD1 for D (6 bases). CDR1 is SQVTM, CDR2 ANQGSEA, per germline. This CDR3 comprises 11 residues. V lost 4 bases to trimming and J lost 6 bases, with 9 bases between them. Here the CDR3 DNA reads TGCAGCGTTGGACAGGAAAATGGCTACACCTTC. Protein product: CSVGQENGYTF.

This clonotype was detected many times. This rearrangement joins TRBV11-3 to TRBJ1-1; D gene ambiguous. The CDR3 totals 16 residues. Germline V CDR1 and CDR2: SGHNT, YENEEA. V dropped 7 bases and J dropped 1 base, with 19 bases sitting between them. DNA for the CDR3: TGTGCCAGCACCCCTCCCGTCCGGGGTGAGAACACTGAAGCTTTCTTT. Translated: CASTPPVRGENTEAFF.

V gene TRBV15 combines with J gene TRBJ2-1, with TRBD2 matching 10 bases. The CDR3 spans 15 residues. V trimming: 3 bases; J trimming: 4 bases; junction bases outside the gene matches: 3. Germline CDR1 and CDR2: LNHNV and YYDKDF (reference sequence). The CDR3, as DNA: TGTGCCACCAGCAGGAGGACTAGCGGTTACAATGAGCAGTTCTTC. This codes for CATSRRTSGYNEQFF.

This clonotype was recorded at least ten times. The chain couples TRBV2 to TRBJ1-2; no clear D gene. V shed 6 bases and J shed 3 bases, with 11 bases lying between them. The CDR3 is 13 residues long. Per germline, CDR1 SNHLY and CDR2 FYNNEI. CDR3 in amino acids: CASRRTQDYGYTF. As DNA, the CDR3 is TGTGCCAGCAGAAGGACTCAGGACTATGGCTACACCTTC.

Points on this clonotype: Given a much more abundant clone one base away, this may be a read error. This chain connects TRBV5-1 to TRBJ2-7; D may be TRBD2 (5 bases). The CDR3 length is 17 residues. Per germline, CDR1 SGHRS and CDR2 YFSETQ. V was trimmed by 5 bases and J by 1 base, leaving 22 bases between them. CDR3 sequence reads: CASRDPAVGGISYEQYF. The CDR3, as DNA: TGCGCCAGCAGAGACCCAGCGGTGGGTGGCATTTCCTACGAGCAGTACTTC.

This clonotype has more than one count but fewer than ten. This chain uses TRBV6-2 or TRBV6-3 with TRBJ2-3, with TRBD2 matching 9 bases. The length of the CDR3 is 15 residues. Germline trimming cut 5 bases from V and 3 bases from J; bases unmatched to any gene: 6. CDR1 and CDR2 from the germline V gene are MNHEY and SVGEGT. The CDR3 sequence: CASSEEREETDTQYF. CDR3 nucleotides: TGTGCCAGCAGTGAAGAGCGGGAGGAGACAGATACGCAGTATTTT.

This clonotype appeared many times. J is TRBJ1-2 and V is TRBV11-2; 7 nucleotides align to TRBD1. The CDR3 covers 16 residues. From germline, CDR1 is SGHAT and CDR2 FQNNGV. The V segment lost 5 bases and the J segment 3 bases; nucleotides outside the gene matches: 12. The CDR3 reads CASSPSGQFMDYGYTF. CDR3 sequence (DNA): TGTGCCAGCAGCCCCTCGGGACAGTTCATGGACTATGGCTACACCTTC.

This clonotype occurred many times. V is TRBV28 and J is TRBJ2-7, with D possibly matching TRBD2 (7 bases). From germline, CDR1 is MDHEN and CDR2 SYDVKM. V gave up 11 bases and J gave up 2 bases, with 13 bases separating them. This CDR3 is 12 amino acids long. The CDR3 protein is CARSGGPYEQYF. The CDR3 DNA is TGTGCCCGGTCGGGGGGCCCCTACGAGCAGTACTTC.

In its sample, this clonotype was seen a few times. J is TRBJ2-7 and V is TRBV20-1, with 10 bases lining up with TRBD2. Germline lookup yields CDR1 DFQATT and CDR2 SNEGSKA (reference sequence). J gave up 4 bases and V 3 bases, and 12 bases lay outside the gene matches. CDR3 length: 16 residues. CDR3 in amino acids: CSARSPSGSSVYEQYF. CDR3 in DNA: TGCAGTGCTAGGAGTCCTAGCGGGAGCTCGGTATACGAGCAGTACTTC.

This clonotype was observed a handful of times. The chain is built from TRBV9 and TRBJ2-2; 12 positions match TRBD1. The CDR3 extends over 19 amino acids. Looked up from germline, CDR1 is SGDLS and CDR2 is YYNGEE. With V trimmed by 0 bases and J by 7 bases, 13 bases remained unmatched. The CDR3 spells CASSVALDRDRGRSGELFF. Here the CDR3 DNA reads TGTGCCAGCAGCGTAGCATTGGATCGGGACAGGGGGCGCAGCGGGGAGCTGTTTTTT.

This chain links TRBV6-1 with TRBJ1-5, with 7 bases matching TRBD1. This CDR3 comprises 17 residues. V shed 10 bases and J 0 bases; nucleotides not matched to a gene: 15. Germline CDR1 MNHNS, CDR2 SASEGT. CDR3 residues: CATFRDRNLYSNQPQHF. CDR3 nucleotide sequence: TGTGCCACCTTCCGGGACAGAAACCTATATAGCAATCAGCCCCAGCATTTT.

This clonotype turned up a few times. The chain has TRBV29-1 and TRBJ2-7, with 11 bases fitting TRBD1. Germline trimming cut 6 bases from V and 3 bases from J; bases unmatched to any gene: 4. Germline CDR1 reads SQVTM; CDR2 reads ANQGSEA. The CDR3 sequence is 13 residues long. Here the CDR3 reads CSVRTGGHYEQYF. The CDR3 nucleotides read TGCAGCGTCCGGACAGGGGGCCACTACGAGCAGTACTTC.

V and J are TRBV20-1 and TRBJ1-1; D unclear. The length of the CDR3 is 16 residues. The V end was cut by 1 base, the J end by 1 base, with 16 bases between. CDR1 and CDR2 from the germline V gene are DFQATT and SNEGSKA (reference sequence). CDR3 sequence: CSARGFIGQANTEAFF. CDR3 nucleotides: TGCAGTGCTAGAGGGTTTATAGGGCAGGCGAACACTGAAGCTTTCTTT.

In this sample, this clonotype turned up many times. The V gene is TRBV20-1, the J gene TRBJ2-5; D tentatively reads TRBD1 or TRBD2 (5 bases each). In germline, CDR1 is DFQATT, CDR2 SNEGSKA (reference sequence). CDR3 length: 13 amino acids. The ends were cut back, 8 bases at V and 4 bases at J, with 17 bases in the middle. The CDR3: CSQGVGVRETQYF. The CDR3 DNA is TGCAGTCAAGGGGTGGGAGTCAGAGAGACCCAGTACTTC.

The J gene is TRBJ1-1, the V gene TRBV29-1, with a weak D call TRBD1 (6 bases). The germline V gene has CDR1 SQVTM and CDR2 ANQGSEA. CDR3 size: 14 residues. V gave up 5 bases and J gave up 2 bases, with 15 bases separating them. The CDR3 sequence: CSVSLGARNTEAFF. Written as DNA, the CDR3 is TGCAGCGTTTCGTTGGGGGCCCGAAACACTGAAGCTTTCTTT. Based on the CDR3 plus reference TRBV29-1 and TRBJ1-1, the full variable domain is SAVISQKPSRDICQRGTSLTIQCQVDSQVTMMFWYRQQPGQSLTLIATANQGSEATYESGFVIDKFPISRPNLTFSTLTVSNMSPEDSSIYLCSVSLGARNTEAFFGQGTRLTVV.

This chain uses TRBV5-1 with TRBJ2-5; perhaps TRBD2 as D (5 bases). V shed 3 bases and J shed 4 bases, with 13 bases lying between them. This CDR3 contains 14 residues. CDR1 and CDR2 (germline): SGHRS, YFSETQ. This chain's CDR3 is CASSYGSPPETQYF. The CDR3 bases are TGCGCCAGCAGCTATGGGAGCCCCCCAGAGACCCAGTACTTC.

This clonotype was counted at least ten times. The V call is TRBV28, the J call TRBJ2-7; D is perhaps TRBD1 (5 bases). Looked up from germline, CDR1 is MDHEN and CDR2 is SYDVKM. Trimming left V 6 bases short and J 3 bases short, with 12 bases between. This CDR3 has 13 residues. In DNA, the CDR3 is TGTGCCAGCAGACCCGCAGGGCTCTACGAGCAGTACTTC. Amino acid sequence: CASRPAGLYEQYF.

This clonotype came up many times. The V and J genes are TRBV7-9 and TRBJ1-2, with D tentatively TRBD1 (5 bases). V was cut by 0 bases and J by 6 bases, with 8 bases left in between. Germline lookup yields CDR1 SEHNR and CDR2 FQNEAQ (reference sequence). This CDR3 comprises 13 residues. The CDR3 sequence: CASSLAGVDGYTF. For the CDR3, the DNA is TGTGCCAGCAGCTTAGCAGGGGTCGATGGCTACACCTTC.

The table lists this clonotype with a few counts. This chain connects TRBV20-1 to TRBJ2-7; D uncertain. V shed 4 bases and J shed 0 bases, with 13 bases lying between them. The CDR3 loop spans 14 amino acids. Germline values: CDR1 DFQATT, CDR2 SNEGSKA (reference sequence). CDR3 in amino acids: CSAISLANSYEQYF. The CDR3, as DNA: TGCAGTGCTATTTCTTTGGCCAACTCCTACGAGCAGTACTTC.

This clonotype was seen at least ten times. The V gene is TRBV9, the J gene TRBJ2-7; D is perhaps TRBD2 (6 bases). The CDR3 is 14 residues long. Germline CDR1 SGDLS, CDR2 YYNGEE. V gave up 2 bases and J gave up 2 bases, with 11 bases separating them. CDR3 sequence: CASSVEGLAYEQYF. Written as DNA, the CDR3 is TGTGCCAGCAGCGTCGAGGGACTTGCCTACGAGCAGTACTTC.

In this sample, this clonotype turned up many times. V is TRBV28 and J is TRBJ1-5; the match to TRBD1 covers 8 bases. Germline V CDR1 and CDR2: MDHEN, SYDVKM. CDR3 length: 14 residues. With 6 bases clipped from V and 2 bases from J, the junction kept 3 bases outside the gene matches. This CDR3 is CASRSTGGNQPQHF. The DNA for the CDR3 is TGTGCCAGCAGATCGACAGGGGGCAATCAGCCCCAGCATTTT.